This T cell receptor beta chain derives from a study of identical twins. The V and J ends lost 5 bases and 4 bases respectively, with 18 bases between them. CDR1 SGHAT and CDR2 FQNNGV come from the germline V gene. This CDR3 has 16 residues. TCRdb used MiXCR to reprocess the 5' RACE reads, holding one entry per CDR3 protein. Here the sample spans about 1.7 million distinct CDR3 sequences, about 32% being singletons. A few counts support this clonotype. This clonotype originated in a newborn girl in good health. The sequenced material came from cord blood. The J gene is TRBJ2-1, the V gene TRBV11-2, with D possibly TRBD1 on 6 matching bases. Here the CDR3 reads CASSGLRQAKYNEQFF. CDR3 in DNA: TGTGCCAGCAGCGGCCTGAGACAGGCCAAATACAATGAGCAGTTCTTC.